This is a list of T cell receptor beta chains from one sample in a study of shared clonotypes between healthy human individuals. Repertoires were generated with immunoSEQ multiplex PCR, while TCRdb's copy carries only in-frame clones and drops some. The data contain roughly 1,600,000 clones, about 98.5% of them singletons. The source material was naive CD4+ T cells sorted from blood. The receptor set was obtained from a man aged 25 to 40 in good health. CDR3s include the opening cysteine and the closing phenylalanine or tryptophan. A D gene is named only where the DNA matches it firmly. Rows give clone size only sometimes, using once, few, many, or a class for an expanded clone.

clone_size	v_call	cdr3_length	j_call	d_call	cdr3_aa	cdr3_nt
NA	TRBV10-3	15	TRBJ2-3	TRBD2	CAISSGGPSTDTQYF	TGTGCCATCAGCTCGGGGGGACCTAGCACAGATACGCAGTATTTT
NA	TRBV9	14	TRBJ2-1	NA	CASSVVVGAGEQFF	TGTGCCAGCAGCGTAGTAGTGGGGGCGGGTGAGCAGTTCTTC
NA	TRBV2	17	TRBJ2-2	TRBD2	CASSGTTGRVNTGELFF	TGTGCCAGCAGTGGGACAACCGGGAGGGTGAACACCGGGGAGCTGTTTTTT
NA	TRBV18	18	TRBJ2-3	TRBD2	CASSPRGPAGVGTDTQYF	TGTGCCAGCTCACCACGTGGCCCAGCGGGAGTCGGCACAGATACGCAGTATTTT
NA	TRBV4-3	13	TRBJ2-3	NA	CASSPREVGTQYF	TGCGCCAGCAGCCCCAGGGAGGTTGGAACGCAGTATTTT
NA	TRBV7-2	15	TRBJ2-2	NA	CASSKQGVNTGELFF	TGTGCCAGCAGCAAACAGGGAGTGAACACCGGGGAGCTGTTTTTT
NA	TRBV5-6	12	TRBJ2-7	NA	CASSLVYSEQYF	TGTGCCAGCAGCTTGGTGTATAGCGAGCAGTACTTC
NA	TRBV10-1	12	TRBJ2-2	NA	CASSDPAGELFF	TGCGCCAGCAGTGACCCGGCCGGGGAGCTGTTTTTT
once	TRBV5-1	16	TRBJ2-1	NA	CASSLVVSGSYNEQFF	TGCGCCAGCAGCTTGGTAGTTAGCGGCTCCTACAATGAGCAGTTCTTC
NA	TRBV15	13	TRBJ2-5	NA	CATSTKPLGTQYF	TGTGCCACCAGCACTAAGCCCCTCGGGACCCAGTACTTC
NA	TRBV7-9	15	TRBJ2-7	TRBD1	CASSLPQGADYEQYF	TGTGCCAGCAGCTTGCCCCAGGGGGCGGACTACGAGCAGTACTTC
NA	TRBV5-1	14	TRBJ2-7	NA	CASSARTASYEQYF	TGCGCCAGCAGCGCCAGGACAGCCTCCTACGAGCAGTACTTC
NA	TRBV11-2	11	TRBJ1-1	NA	CASSPRSEAFF	TGTGCCAGCAGCCCCCGCTCTGAAGCTTTCTTT
NA	TRBV9	13	TRBJ1-5	NA	CASSVDGSQPQHF	TGTGCCAGCAGCGTAGATGGGTCACAGCCCCAGCATTTT
NA	TRBV7-8	14	TRBJ2-1	TRBD2	CASSFTSGNYEQFF	TGTGCCAGCAGCTTCACTAGCGGGAATTATGAGCAGTTCTTC
NA	TRBV7-9	15	TRBJ2-7	NA	CASSQGGARAYEQYF	TGTGCCAGCAGCCAAGGTGGGGCTAGAGCCTACGAGCAGTACTTC
NA	TRBV11-1	14	TRBJ1-4	NA	CASSPDGDNEKLFF	TGTGCCAGCAGCCCGGACGGAGATAATGAAAAACTGTTTTTT
NA	TRBV4-3	15	TRBJ2-3	NA	CASSQDRVSTDTQYF	TGCGCCAGCAGCCAAGACCGGGTTTCCACAGATACGCAGTATTTT
NA	TRBV18	15	TRBJ2-7	NA	CASSLRPGQDYEQYF	TGTGCCAGCTCCCTCCGACCGGGACAAGACTACGAGCAGTACTTC
once	TRBV19	15	TRBJ2-1	TRBD2	CASTQTSGPYNEQFF	TGTGCCAGTACCCAGACTAGCGGTCCCTACAATGAGCAGTTCTTC
NA	TRBV2	16	TRBJ1-5	NA	CASRGDGGFSDQPQHF	TGTGCCAGCAGGGGAGACGGGGGCTTTTCGGATCAGCCCCAGCATTTT
NA	TRBV9	14	TRBJ2-1	NA	CASSRQSSYNEQFF	TGTGCCAGCAGCCGTCAAAGCTCCTACAATGAGCAGTTCTTC
NA	TRBV20-1	10	TRBJ2-7	NA	CSAAFIEQYF	TGCAGTGCGGCGTTTATCGAGCAGTACTTC
once	TRBV10-3	15	TRBJ2-3	NA	CAISEGKGITDTQYF	TGTGCCATCAGTGAGGGAAAAGGAATCACAGATACGCAGTATTTT
NA	TRBV18	15	TRBJ1-5	TRBD1	CASSPRQGTNQPQHF	TGTGCCAGCTCACCAAGACAGGGAACCAATCAGCCCCAGCATTTT
NA	TRBV7-8	13	TRBJ2-7	TRBD2	CASSRGGSYEQYF	TGTGCCAGCAGCCGGGGGGGCTCCTACGAGCAGTACTTC
NA	TRBV18	15	TRBJ1-1	NA	CASSPTRRRNTEAFF	TGTGCCAGCTCACCGACGAGGCGGAGGAACACTGAAGCTTTCTTT
NA	TRBV9	13	TRBJ1-2	TRBD1	CASGQGTDYGYTF	TGTGCCAGCGGACAGGGGACTGACTATGGCTACACCTTC
once	TRBV7-9	16	TRBJ1-3	NA	CASSLAGRGSGNTIYF	TGTGCCAGCAGCTTAGCGGGCAGGGGCTCTGGAAACACCATATATTTT
NA	TRBV27	13	TRBJ2-3	NA	CASTPLGADTQYF	TGTGCCAGCACCCCCCTGGGGGCAGATACGCAGTATTTT
NA	TRBV5-6	15	TRBJ2-7	TRBD1	CASSLPGTGSGEQYF	TGTGCCAGCAGCTTGCCCGGGACAGGTTCCGGCGAGCAGTACTTC
once	TRBV7-9	14	TRBJ2-7	NA	CASSLDRDSYEQYF	TGTGCCAGCAGCTTAGACAGGGATTCCTACGAGCAGTACTTC
NA	TRBV29-1	15	TRBJ1-3	NA	CSVAVRGFSGNTIYF	TGCAGCGTTGCGGTTCGGGGGTTCTCTGGAAACACCATATATTTT
NA	TRBV7-2	12	TRBJ1-3	NA	CASSLGGNTIYF	TGTGCCAGCAGCTTGGGCGGAAACACCATATATTTT
NA	TRBV11-3	14	TRBJ2-6	NA	CASSRDSGANVLTF	TGTGCCAGCAGCCGGGACTCTGGGGCCAACGTCCTGACTTTC
NA	TRBV6-5	14	TRBJ2-3	TRBD1	CASRGDRATDTQYF	TGTGCCAGCAGGGGGGACAGGGCCACAGATACGCAGTATTTT
NA	TRBV18	12	TRBJ2-1	NA	CASSPSYNEQFF	TGTGCCAGCTCACCGAGTTACAATGAGCAGTTCTTC
NA	TRBV12-5	17	TRBJ2-1	NA	CASGLVVNREAYNEQFF	TGTGCTAGTGGTTTGGTAGTAAACAGGGAGGCCTACAATGAGCAGTTCTTC
NA	TRBV5-4	17	TRBJ2-4	NA	CASSPRPGPLAGNIQYF	TGTGCCAGCAGCCCCCGCCCCGGACCACTGGCGGGAAACATTCAGTACTTC
NA	TRBV15	14	TRBJ1-4	TRBD1	CATSSPDRVEKLFF	TGTGCCACCAGCAGTCCCGACAGGGTTGAAAAACTGTTTTTT
NA	TRBV5-1	15	TRBJ2-3	TRBD1	CASSFGQASTDTQYF	TGCGCCAGCAGCTTCGGACAGGCTAGCACAGATACGCAGTATTTT
NA	TRBV5-5	14	TRBJ2-5	NA	CASSLVGSKETQYF	TGTGCCAGCAGCTTGGTGGGCAGTAAGGAGACCCAGTACTTC
NA	TRBV18	14	TRBJ2-7	NA	CASSPGASSYEQYF	TGTGCCAGCTCACCGGGAGCAAGCTCCTACGAGCAGTACTTC
NA	TRBV7-2	13	TRBJ2-5	TRBD2	CASSFGLVETQYF	TGTGCCAGCAGCTTTGGACTAGTCGAGACCCAGTACTTC
NA	TRBV29-1	12	TRBJ2-3	NA	CSGETGTDTQYF	TGCAGCGGCGAGACCGGCACAGATACGCAGTATTTT
NA	TRBV28	15	TRBJ2-7	TRBD2	CASHLTAGASYEQYF	TGTGCCAGCCACCTCACAGCGGGAGCCTCCTACGAGCAGTACTTC